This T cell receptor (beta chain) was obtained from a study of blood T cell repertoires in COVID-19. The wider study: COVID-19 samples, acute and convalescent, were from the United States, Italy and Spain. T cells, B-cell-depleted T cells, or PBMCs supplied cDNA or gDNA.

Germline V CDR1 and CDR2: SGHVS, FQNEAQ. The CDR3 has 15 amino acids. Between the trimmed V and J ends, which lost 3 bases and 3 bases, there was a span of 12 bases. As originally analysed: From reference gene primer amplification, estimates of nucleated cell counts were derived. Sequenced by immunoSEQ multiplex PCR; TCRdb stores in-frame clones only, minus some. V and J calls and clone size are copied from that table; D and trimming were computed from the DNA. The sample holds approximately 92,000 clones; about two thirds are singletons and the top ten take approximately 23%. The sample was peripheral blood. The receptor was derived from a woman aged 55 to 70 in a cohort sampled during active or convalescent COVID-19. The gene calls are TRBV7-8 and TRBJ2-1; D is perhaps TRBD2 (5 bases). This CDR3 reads CASSFLAGYYNEQFF. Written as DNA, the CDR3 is TGTGCCAGCAGCTTTTTGGCGGGCTACTACAATGAGCAGTTCTTC.